This TCR beta chain was identified during a study of beta chain features in type 1 diabetes. Whole-study results and caveats: Shorter TCRB CDR3s, moderately but significantly so, were found in Type 1 diabetes patients in all four CD4+ subsets. For TCRB rearrangement, an influence of HLA type remained unresolved here. High-TCR-expressing cells could be over-represented by cDNA sequencing.

The junction had 9 bases not matched to a gene; V was cut back by 3 bases and J by 0 bases. Germline V gives CDR1 SQVTM, CDR2 ANQGSEA. CDR3 size: 16 residues. This clone was observed a handful of times. Antigen specificity is unknown. cDNA synthesis used the whole RNA isolate, giving expressed TCRB sequences. Here immunoSEQ multiplex PCR was the method, and the copy in TCRdb shows in-frame clones only, minus some. The sample holds 250,000 to 300,000 clones, less than 30% seen once. The chain combines TRBV29-1 with TRBJ1-1; TRBD1 agrees at 8 bases. Sequencing was performed on naive CD4+ T cells from blood. The sequence came from a woman in her twenties or thirties with type 1 diabetes. The CDR3 region is CSVDGGTGLMNTEAFF. CDR3 bases: TGCAGCGTTGATGGGGGGACAGGTCTCATGAACACTGAAGCTTTCTTT.